This is a list of T cell receptor beta chains from one sample in a study of blood T cell repertoires in COVID-19. Clones were read by immunoSEQ multiplex PCR, and TCRdb kept only the in-frame ones, dropping some. This sample has over 200,000 clones, with 65% to 85% found just once. The sample was peripheral blood. The receptor set was obtained from a woman between 50 and 59 years old with acute or convalescent COVID-19. The CDR3 runs from the conserved cysteine through the conserved F or W. The D gene is left open where the match is weak. Clone size appears in some rows only: once, few, many, or a class for an expanded clone.

J gene: TRBJ1-2
clone size: -
V gene: TRBV28
D gene: TRBD1
CDR3 protein: CASSKVRQGYGYTF
CDR3 DNA: TGTGCCAGCAGTAAAGTAAGACAGGGCTATGGCTACACCTTC

J gene: TRBJ1-1
clone size: -
V gene: TRBV21-1
D gene: -
CDR3 protein: CASTPVGTGNTEAFF
CDR3 DNA: -

J gene: TRBJ2-2
clone size: -
V gene: TRBV11-2
D gene: -
CDR3 protein: CASSLGVRTGELFF
CDR3 DNA: TGTGCCAGCAGCTTAGGAGTTAGAACGGGGGAGCTGTTTTTT

J gene: TRBJ1-1
clone size: -
V gene: TRBV19
D gene: -
CDR3 protein: CASSDGRAGTEAFF
CDR3 DNA: TGTGCCAGTAGTGACGGACGAGCGGGGACTGAAGCTTTCTTT

J gene: TRBJ2-5
clone size: -
V gene: TRBV5-1
D gene: TRBD2
CDR3 protein: CASSFLAGTQETQYF
CDR3 DNA: TGCGCCAGCAGCTTCCTAGCGGGAACCCAAGAGACCCAGTACTTC

J gene: TRBJ2-1
clone size: once
V gene: TRBV18
D gene: -
CDR3 protein: CASSPGSWNNEQFF
CDR3 DNA: TGTGCCAGCTCACCCGGGAGCTGGAACAATGAGCAGTTCTTC

J gene: TRBJ2-5
clone size: -
V gene: TRBV9
D gene: TRBD2
CDR3 protein: CASSAAGVGETQYF
CDR3 DNA: TGTGCCAGCAGCGCGGCGGGAGTAGGGGAGACCCAGTACTTC

J gene: TRBJ2-7
clone size: -
V gene: TRBV7-9
D gene: -
CDR3 protein: CASSKGQIIPYEQYF
CDR3 DNA: TGTGCCAGCAGCAAAGGACAGATTATCCCCTACGAGCAGTACTTC

J gene: TRBJ2-3
clone size: -
V gene: TRBV19
D gene: -
CDR3 protein: CASSIFHSTDTQYF
CDR3 DNA: TGTGCCAGTAGTATCTTTCACTCCACAGATACGCAGTATTTT

J gene: TRBJ1-5
clone size: -
V gene: TRBV19
D gene: TRBD1
CDR3 protein: CASSSDRINQPQHF
CDR3 DNA: TGTGCCAGTAGTTCGGACAGGATTAATCAGCCCCAGCATTTT

J gene: TRBJ2-1
clone size: -
V gene: TRBV6-5
D gene: TRBD2
CDR3 protein: CASSYTGGDEQFF
CDR3 DNA: TGTGCCAGCAGTTATACGGGGGGGGATGAGCAGTTCTTC

J gene: TRBJ2-1
clone size: -
V gene: TRBV11-2
D gene: TRBD2
CDR3 protein: CASSIGTSGGGEQFF
CDR3 DNA: TGTGCCAGCAGCATCGGGACTAGCGGAGGGGGTGAGCAGTTCTTC

J gene: TRBJ2-2
clone size: once
V gene: TRBV4-2
D gene: TRBD2
CDR3 protein: CASSQEWGGLAGGPKGELFF
CDR3 DNA: TGTGCCAGCAGCCAAGAATGGGGAGGACTAGCGGGAGGGCCGAAGGGGGAGCTGTTTTTT

J gene: TRBJ2-1
clone size: -
V gene: TRBV9
D gene: TRBD1
CDR3 protein: CASSDPTGQGFNVNEQFF
CDR3 DNA: TGTGCCAGCAGCGATCCTACGGGACAGGGGTTCAATGTTAATGAGCAGTTCTTC

J gene: TRBJ2-2
clone size: few
V gene: TRBV27
D gene: -
CDR3 protein: CASSFPEKGIENTGELFF
CDR3 DNA: TGTGCCAGCAGTTTCCCAGAAAAGGGGATAGAGAACACCGGGGAGCTGTTTTTT

J gene: TRBJ1-2
clone size: -
V gene: TRBV23-1
D gene: -
CDR3 protein: CASTPGGRYGYTF
CDR3 DNA: TGCGCCAGCACCCCCGGAGGGCGTTATGGCTACACCTTC

J gene: TRBJ2-5
clone size: -
V gene: TRBV27
D gene: -
CDR3 protein: CASSFGGETQYF
CDR3 DNA: TGTGCCAGCAGTTTCGGGGGAGAGACCCAGTACTTC

J gene: TRBJ2-7
clone size: once
V gene: TRBV28
D gene: TRBD1
CDR3 protein: CASSSDTMVRTGVIYEQYF
CDR3 DNA: TGTGCCAGCAGTTCCGATACTATGGTTCGGACAGGGGTAATCTACGAGCAGTACTTC

J gene: TRBJ1-1
clone size: -
V gene: TRBV5-8
D gene: -
CDR3 protein: CASSFYTGQLNTEAFF
CDR3 DNA: TGTGCCAGCAGCTTCTATACCGGACAGTTGAACACTGAAGCTTTCTTT

J gene: TRBJ2-1
clone size: -
V gene: TRBV29-1
D gene: TRBD1
CDR3 protein: CSSTGTGRNEQFF
CDR3 DNA: TGCAGCTCGACTGGGACAGGGAGGAATGAGCAGTTCTTC

J gene: TRBJ2-7
clone size: -
V gene: TRBV5-3
D gene: TRBD2
CDR3 protein: CARVLAAGKDSYEQYF
CDR3 DNA: TGTGCCAGAGTACTAGCGGCCGGGAAGGACTCCTACGAGCAGTACTTC

J gene: TRBJ2-5
clone size: many
V gene: TRBV24-1
D gene: TRBD1
CDR3 protein: CATSEGTGGRETQYF
CDR3 DNA: TGTGCCACCAGTGAAGGGACAGGGGGAAGAGAGACCCAGTACTTC

J gene: TRBJ1-2
clone size: -
V gene: TRBV18
D gene: -
CDR3 protein: CASGGGANYGYTF
CDR3 DNA: TGTGCCAGCGGCGGGGGAGCGAACTATGGCTACACCTTC